Following are 28 T cell receptor beta chains from one sample sequenced in a study of blood T cell repertoires in COVID-19. TCRdb's table, derived via immunoSEQ multiplex PCR, lists solely in-frame clones and lacks some. The top ten hold roughly 4.5% of the sample, which has roughly 56,000 clones, 80% to 95% seen once. Input material: peripheral blood. The origin of the receptors is a man aged 45-65 years with active COVID-19.

The V and J genes are TRBV19 and TRBJ1-5; the match to TRBD1 covers 8 bases. Germline CDR1 is LNHDA and CDR2 is SQIVND (reference sequence). V lost 5 bases to trimming and J lost 4 bases; unmatched junction nucleotides: 13. This CDR3 is built from 17 residues. The CDR3 loop reads CASSVTGEFRGNQPQHF. CDR3 DNA sequence: TGTGCCAGTAGTGTGACAGGGGAGTTTCGGGGGAATCAGCCCCAGCATTTT. Complete variable domain (other parts from reference TRBV19 and TRBJ1-5): DGGITQSPKYLFRKEGQNVTLSCEQNLNHDAMYWYRQDPGQGLRLIYYSQIVNDFQKGDIAEGYSVSREKKESFPLTVTSAQKNPTAFYLCASSVTGEFRGNQPQHFGDGTRLSIL.

The chain couples TRBV19 to TRBJ2-3; 8 nucleotides match TRBD1. This CDR3 spans 15 amino acids. Germline V lookup: CDR1 LNHDA, CDR2 SQIVND (reference sequence). The junction had 11 bases not matched to a gene; V was cut back by 10 bases and J by 2 bases. The CDR3 is CATREGQGHTDTQYF. The CDR3 nucleotides read TGTGCCACCCGAGAAGGACAGGGACACACAGATACGCAGTATTTT.

The genes are TRBV28 and TRBJ2-7; D call uncertain. CDR1 MDHEN and CDR2 SYDVKM come from the germline V gene. V lost 8 bases to trimming and J lost 0 bases, with 5 bases between them. The CDR3 runs 11 residues. The CDR3 spells CASASSYEQYF. The CDR3 nucleotides read TGTGCCAGCGCCAGCTCCTACGAGCAGTACTTC. Full variable domain (missing parts from reference TRBV28 and TRBJ2-7): DVKVTQSSRYLVKRTGEKVFLECVQDMDHENMFWYRQDPGLGLRLIYFSYDVKMKEKGDIPEGYSVSREKKERFSLILESASTNQTSMYLCASASSYEQYFGPGTRLTVT.

In DNA, the CDR3 is TGCGCCAGCAGCTTGTTAATTAGCGGTGCGAATGAGCAGTTCTTC. Translating gives CASSLLISGANEQFF. This rearrangement joins TRBV5-1 to TRBJ2-1; D might be TRBD2 (6 bases). CDR1 is SGHRS and CDR2 is YFSETQ in the germline V gene. The CDR3 has 15 residues. Trimming cost V 1 base and J 7 bases, with 15 bases left between them.

The chain employs TRBV18 and TRBJ1-3; D not resolved. Germline CDR1 KGHSH, CDR2 LQKENI. The ends were cut back, 4 bases at V and 0 bases at J, with 13 bases in the middle. This CDR3 has 16 residues. CDR3 region: CASSRNLESSGNTIYF. CDR3 DNA sequence: TGTGCCAGCTCACGGAACCTAGAGAGCTCTGGAAACACCATATATTTT.

The J gene is TRBJ2-3, the V gene TRBV2; D ambiguous. Looked up from germline, CDR1 is SNHLY and CDR2 is FYNNEI. The CDR3 is 11 residues long. V lost 6 bases and J lost 6, with 7 bases in between. CDR3 loop: CASRFQDTQYF. CDR3 coding DNA: TGTGCCAGCAGGTTTCAGGATACGCAGTATTTT.

This rearrangement joins TRBV21-1 to TRBJ2-3; TRBD2 is the table's D call, not checked against the DNA. TRBV21-1 is a pseudogene locus. The CDR3 length is 18 residues. CDR3 nucleotides: TGTGCCAGCAGCAAAATGGGACTAGCGGGAACTAGCACAGATACGCAGTATTTT. This translates into CASSKMGLAGTSTDTQYF.

The CDR3: CASSLGVNQPQHF. The CDR3 DNA sequence: TGTGCCAGCAGCCTGGGAGTCAATCAGCCCCAGCATTTT. This chain links TRBV7-8 with TRBJ1-5; D is undetermined. V shed 5 bases and J shed 3 bases, with 8 bases lying between them. The CDR3 totals 13 residues. Germline V lookup: CDR1 SGHVS, CDR2 FQNEAQ.

This sequence joins TRBV10-2 and TRBJ1-1, with D unclear. The CDR3 has 14 amino acids. Germline V lookup: CDR1 WSHSY, CDR2 SAAADI. Trimming cost V 2 bases and J 1 base, with 8 bases left between them. The chain's CDR3 is CASSEGLQNTEAFF. In DNA, the CDR3 is TGCGCCAGCAGTGAGGGACTCCAGAACACTGAAGCTTTCTTT.

This rearrangement joins TRBV9 to TRBJ2-1; 10 positions agree with TRBD2. Germline CDR1 reads SGDLS; CDR2 reads YYNGEE. Trimming took 2 bases from V and 3 from J; bases not matched to a gene: 2. The CDR3 extends over 15 amino acids. The CDR3 protein is CASSVTSGIYNEQFF. CDR3 sequence (DNA): TGTGCCAGCAGCGTTACTAGCGGGATCTACAATGAGCAGTTCTTC.

This chain joins TRBV28 and TRBJ1-4; 8 bases are a match to TRBD1. Trimming at V came to 7 bases and at J to 7 bases, leaving 5 bases not matched to a gene. The length of the CDR3 is 13 residues. Per germline, CDR1 MDHEN and CDR2 SYDVKM. CDR3 bases: TGTGCCAGCAACAGGGGGTTTGGTGAAAAACTGTTTTTT. Protein: CASNRGFGEKLFF.

This clone showed up just once. J is TRBJ1-2 and V is TRBV28, with a tentative D call TRBD1 (6 bases). From germline, CDR1 is MDHEN and CDR2 SYDVKM. This CDR3 is built from 13 residues. With 8 bases removed from V and 2 bases from J, the gap between germline ends came to 12 bases. CDR3 sequence: CASSPTGNYGYTF. CDR3 DNA sequence: TGTGCCAGCTCCCCAACAGGGAACTATGGCTACACCTTC.

V and J are TRBV5-1 and TRBJ2-7; D may be TRBD2 (5 bases). Germline V CDR1 and CDR2: SGHRS, YFSETQ. The V and J ends lost 4 bases and 0 bases respectively, with 11 bases between them. The CDR3 is 14 amino acids. The CDR3 is CASSAAGDSYEQYF. The CDR3 nucleotides are TGCGCCAGCAGCGCGGCGGGCGACTCCTACGAGCAGTACTTC. Combining the CDR3 with reference TRBV5-1 and TRBJ2-7 gives the whole variable domain KAGVTQTPRYLIKTRGQQVTLSCSPISGHRSVSWYQQTPGQGLQFLFEYFSETQRNKGNFPGRFSGRQFSNSRSEMNVSTLELGDSALYLCASSAAGDSYEQYFGPGTRLTVT.

The rearrangement joins TRBV5-5 to TRBJ2-7, with TRBD2 matching 9 bases. Losses at the gene ends were 0 bases for V and 10 bases for J; bases not matched to a gene: 8. The CDR3 has 14 amino acids. Germline V CDR1 and CDR2: SGHKS, YYEKEE (reference sequence). CDR3 nucleotide sequence: TGTGCCAGCAGCTTGGCGGGGACTAGCTTGGAACAGTACTTC. It translates to CASSLAGTSLEQYF.

This chain uses TRBV11-2 with TRBJ2-5; TRBD2 aligns across 13 bases. CDR1 and CDR2 from the germline V gene are SGHAT and FQNNGV. V was clipped by 6 bases and J by 6 bases; unmatched bases: 10. This CDR3 is 16 amino acids long. CDR3 in amino acids: CASSVERLAGGQTQYF. CDR3 DNA: TGTGCCAGCAGTGTTGAGAGACTAGCGGGGGGACAGACCCAGTACTTC. Combining the CDR3 with reference TRBV11-2 and TRBJ2-5 gives the whole variable domain EAGVAQSPRYKIIEKRQSVAFWCNPISGHATLYWYQQILGQGPKLLIQFQNNGVVDDSQLPKDRFSAERLKGVDSTLKIQPAKLEDSAVYLCASSVERLAGGQTQYFGPGTRLLVL.

The chain recombines TRBV5-1 with TRBJ1-1; the match to TRBD1 covers 8 bases. V dropped 4 bases and J dropped 4; count of bases not matched to a gene: 6. The CDR3 totals 14 residues. Germline CDR1 is SGHRS and CDR2 is YFSETQ. The CDR3 spells CASSVGQGFTEAFF. CDR3 DNA: TGCGCCAGCAGCGTAGGACAGGGATTCACTGAAGCTTTCTTT.

The rearrangement joins TRBV3-1 (or the pseudogene TRBV3-2) to TRBJ2-1; D gene ambiguous. Germline values: CDR1 LGHDT, CDR2 YNNKEL (reference sequence). The CDR3 extends over 16 amino acids. V lost 2 bases and J 0 bases, leaving 11 bases between the germline ends. The CDR3 DNA is TGTGCCAGCAGCCAAACCCCTTCGGTCTCCTACAATGAGCAGTTCTTC. This gives the protein CASSQTPSVSYNEQFF.

V usage is TRBV6-2 or TRBV6-3 and J usage is TRBJ2-7, with D unclear. Between the trimmed V and J ends, which lost 4 bases and 6 bases, there was a span of 13 bases. CDR3 length: 13 residues. Germline V gene data show CDR1 as MNHEY and CDR2 as SVGEGT. CDR3 loop: CASSFSLESEQYF. DNA for the CDR3: TGTGCCAGCAGTTTTTCACTTGAAAGCGAGCAGTACTTC.

This chain joins TRBV28 and TRBJ1-4, with 11 bases identical to TRBD1. This CDR3 has 13 residues. Germline V gene data show CDR1 as MDHEN and CDR2 as SYDVKM. The J segment lost 7 bases and the V segment lost 11 bases, leaving 6 bases of the junction unmatched. The CDR3 spells CASRTGGVEKLFF. The CDR3 bases are TGTGCCTCCAGGACAGGGGGCGTTGAAAAACTGTTTTTT. The full variable domain, with the rest looked up from reference TRBV28 and TRBJ1-4, is DVKVTQSSRYLVKRTGEKVFLECVQDMDHENMFWYRQDPGLGLRLIYFSYDVKMKEKGDIPEGYSVSREKKERFSLILESASTNQTSMYLCASRTGGVEKLFFGSGTQLSVL.

The CDR3 reads CASSRRLAGGVVIENEQFF. The CDR3 nucleotides are TGTGCCAGCAGCCGACGACTAGCGGGGGGCGTCGTGATTGAGAATGAGCAGTTCTTC. J is TRBJ2-1 and V is TRBV21-1; the table's D call of TRBD2 was not tested on the DNA. TRBV21-1 is recorded as a pseudogene. The CDR3 length is 19 residues.

The chain employs TRBV7-9 and TRBJ1-1; possible D gene TRBD1, 5 bases. Deletions cut 3 bases from V and 8 bases from J, with 13 bases between. The CDR3 totals 13 residues. The germline V gene has CDR1 SEHNR and CDR2 FQNEAQ (reference sequence). CDR3 in amino acids: CASSFDIDREAFF. CDR3 coding DNA: TGTGCCAGCAGCTTCGACATAGACAGAGAAGCTTTCTTT.

The chain joins TRBV7-9 to TRBJ2-2; 7 positions match TRBD1. Per germline, CDR1 SEHNR and CDR2 FQNEAQ (reference sequence). The CDR3 runs to 18 residues. V lost 1 base to trimming and J lost 3 bases; unmatched junction nucleotides: 11. The CDR3 loop reads CASSLGAYRGPDTGELFF. CDR3 DNA sequence: TGTGCCAGCAGCTTAGGGGCGTACAGGGGCCCCGACACCGGGGAGCTGTTTTTT.

This sequence joins TRBV5-1 and TRBJ2-2; D uncertain. Germline CDR1 SGHRS, CDR2 YFSETQ. This CDR3 region has 16 residues. Trimming cost V 0 bases and J 4 bases, with 13 bases left between them. CDR3 coding DNA: TGCGCCAGCAGCTTGGTAGTTGGAGCGACCACCGGGGAGCTGTTTTTT. Translated, it gives CASSLVVGATTGELFF.

The chain recombines TRBV5-4 with TRBJ1-4, with D possibly TRBD1 on 5 matching bases. Trimming cost V 0 bases and J 7 bases, with 13 bases left between them. Germline CDR1 SGHNT, CDR2 YYREEE (reference sequence). This CDR3 contains 15 residues. CDR3 protein: CASSLGAGGSEKLFF. CDR3 coding DNA: TGTGCCAGCAGCTTGGGGGCCGGGGGTAGTGAAAAACTGTTTTTT.

The CDR3 region is CATGRGNEQFF. In DNA, the CDR3 is TGTGCCACCGGCCGGGGCAATGAGCAGTTCTTC. The V call is TRBV24-1, the J call TRBJ2-1, with D maybe TRBD2 (5 bases). With 9 bases removed from V and 6 bases from J, the gap between germline ends came to 8 bases. The CDR3 is 11 residues long. Germline V gene sequence: CDR1 KGHDR, CDR2 SFDVKD.

The chain has TRBV12-3 or TRBV12-4 and TRBJ2-7; D call uncertain. The CDR3 runs 13 residues. Trimming pared 6 bases from V and 2 bases from J, leaving 11 bases between. The CDR3 sequence: CASSRRGTYEQYF. In nucleotides, the CDR3 is TGTGCCAGCAGCCGGAGAGGAACCTACGAGCAGTACTTC.

This CDR3 reads CASSSRSSYEQYF. The CDR3 DNA reads TGTGCCAGCAGCTCCAGGTCTTCCTACGAGCAGTACTTC. The V gene is TRBV7-8, the J gene TRBJ2-7; D is uncertain. Trimming removed 4 bases from V and 1 base from J, with 8 bases in between. Germline loops: CDR1 SGHVS, CDR2 FQNEAQ. The CDR3 totals 13 residues.

This chain uses TRBV5-1 with TRBJ2-6; 7 bases are a match to TRBD1. CDR3 length equals 18 residues. With 3 bases clipped from V and 0 bases from J, the junction kept 9 bases outside the gene matches. CDR1 and CDR2 (germline): SGHRS, YFSETQ. The CDR3 sequence: CASSWGRDRSSGANVLTF. DNA of the CDR3: TGCGCCAGCAGCTGGGGCCGGGACAGAAGCTCTGGGGCCAACGTCCTGACTTTC.